This TCR beta chain was obtained from a study of cytomegalovirus exposure and HLA in healthy donors. About the research overall: Among the roughly 370 genotyped donors, just over 80% were placed in the Caucasian-associated ancestry cluster.

Trimming removed 7 bases from V and 4 bases from J; junction bases left unmatched: 16. There are 18 residues in the CDR3. Germline V gene lookup returns CDR1 LNHDA and CDR2 SQIVND (reference sequence). PCR used 60 Vbeta primers and 13 Jbeta primers. Some clones are missing from TCRdb's copy, which holds only in-frame ones; the method was immunoSEQ multiplex PCR. This sample carries 120,000 to 150,000 clones, roughly 62% of them seen once, and the ten largest clones take over 1.5%. Study-wide results and limits: Based on reports, TCR beta sequences accurately predicted HLA-A and HLA-B alleles for most subjects. When analyzed later, a missense DCLRE1C variant was found to be linked to TCR beta V- and J-gene trimming.

About this clone itself: Its antigen is undetermined.

This sequence joins TRBV19 and TRBJ1-6; 7 bases line up with TRBD1. The clonotype was recovered from a male donor in good health and CMV-seronegative. Sequences were obtained from PBMCs. CDR3 amino acids: CASTPRSGGLGYNSPLHF. Here the CDR3 DNA reads TGTGCCAGTACCCCGCGGTCAGGGGGTCTGGGGTATAATTCACCCCTCCACTTT.